Below, 17 T cell receptor beta chains from the same sample are listed, as sequenced in a study of blood T cell repertoires in COVID-19. The data were produced by immunoSEQ multiplex PCR, yet TCRdb's version contains in-frame clones alone and is incomplete. Of hundreds of thousands of clones listed, around 87% were seen once; the top ten hold over 6%. The sequencing sample was made of peripheral blood. Receptors were obtained from a woman aged 50 to 65 with COVID-19, enrolled during active disease.

The rearrangement uses TRBV27 and TRBJ2-1, with TRBD2 matching 9 bases. CDR1 MNHEY and CDR2 SMNVEV come from the germline V gene (reference sequence). CDR3 length: 14 residues. V lost 4 bases, J lost 5 bases, and 3 bases stayed unmatched. CDR3 amino acids: CASSSGLANNEQFF. The CDR3 nucleotides are TGTGCCAGCAGTTCAGGACTAGCGAACAATGAGCAGTTCTTC.

CDR3 sequence: CASRSGTTNEQFF. The CDR3 coding sequence is TGTGCCAGCAGGTCCGGGACTACCAATGAGCAGTTCTTC. This chain uses TRBV7-2 with TRBJ2-1; the match to TRBD2 covers 7 bases. Germline V gene data show CDR1 as SGHTA and CDR2 as FQGNSA. The CDR3 contains 13 residues. With V trimmed by 6 bases and J by 6 bases, 5 bases remained unmatched.

The chain couples TRBV5-1 to TRBJ2-2; tentative D call: TRBD2 (6 bases). The V and J ends lost 5 bases and 7 bases respectively, with 12 bases between them. CDR3 length equals 13 residues. CDR1 and CDR2 from the germline V gene are SGHRS and YFSETQ. The DNA of the CDR3 is TGCGCCAGCAGATCCGGGACTTACGGGGAGCTGTTTTTT. Translation gives CASRSGTYGELFF.

J is TRBJ1-1 and V is TRBV27; 10 nucleotides line up with TRBD1. Germline V gene lookup returns CDR1 MNHEY and CDR2 SMNVEV (reference sequence). V lost 5 bases to trimming and J lost 3 bases; unmatched junction nucleotides: 9. There are 16 residues in the CDR3. CDR3 DNA: TGTGCCAGCAGTAGTCGACAGGGGGCTCGGGACACTGAAGCTTTCTTT. This encodes CASSSRQGARDTEAFF.

The chain employs TRBV9 and TRBJ2-7; D remains unclear. In germline, CDR1 is SGDLS, CDR2 YYNGEE. The CDR3 length is 15 residues. The germline V and J ends were trimmed by 0 bases and 0 bases, with 10 bases remaining between them. The CDR3, as DNA: TGTGCCAGCAGCGTAGGCTCAGGCCTCTCCTACGAGCAGTACTTC. Its translation: CASSVGSGLSYEQYF. Supplemented by reference TRBV9 and TRBJ2-7, the full variable domain reads DSGVTQTPKHLITATGQRVTLRCSPRSGDLSVYWYQQSLDQGLQFLIQYYNGEERAKGNILERFSAQQFPDLHSELNLSSLELGDSALYFCASSVGSGLSYEQYFGPGTRLTVT.

The chain is built from TRBV10-2 and TRBJ2-1; TRBD2 matches at 7 bases. V shed 5 bases and J 4 bases; nucleotides not matched to a gene: 5. In germline, CDR1 is WSHSY, CDR2 SAAADI. This CDR3 spans 14 amino acids. As DNA, the CDR3 is TGCGCCAGCAGTAAAGCGGGACCATACAATGAGCAGTTCTTC. This codes for CASSKAGPYNEQFF.

The rearrangement links TRBV2 to TRBJ2-1, with D maybe TRBD2 (5 bases). The germline CDR1 and CDR2 sequences are SNHLY and FYNNEI. Trimming pared 2 bases from V and 9 bases from J, leaving 11 bases between. CDR3 length equals 13 residues. The CDR3 coding sequence is TGTGCCAGCAGTGAAAGACTCCGGGGTGAGCAGTTCTTC. Its protein is CASSERLRGEQFF.

The gene calls are TRBV12-3 or TRBV12-4 and TRBJ2-3, with unresolved D. There are 12 residues in the CDR3. V lost 6 bases to trimming and J lost 5 bases, with 9 bases between them. CDR3 DNA: TGTGCCAGCAGACTCCATGGAGATACGCAGTATTTT. Translated: CASRLHGDTQYF.

This clone was picked up a small number of times. V gene TRBV2 combines with J gene TRBJ2-6; no clear D. The germline V gene encodes CDR1 SNHLY and CDR2 FYNNEI. The CDR3 has 14 residues. Trimming pared 2 bases from V and 0 bases from J, leaving 2 bases between. DNA of the CDR3: TGTGCCAGCAGTGAACACTCTGGGGCCAACGTCCTGACTTTC. Encoded protein: CASSEHSGANVLTF.

CDR3 sequence reads: CASSPLTPNVLHF. DNA of the CDR3: TGTGCCAGCTCACCACTAACCCCTAACGTCCTCCACTTT. This chain connects TRBV18 to TRBJ1-6; no firm D call. V lost 1 base and J lost 15, with 13 bases in between. Germline V gene data show CDR1 as KGHSH and CDR2 as LQKENI. CDR3 size: 13 residues.

J is TRBJ1-1 and V is TRBV5-1, with 10 bases aligning to TRBD1. This CDR3 has 14 amino acids. Trimming removed 3 bases from V and 7 bases from J; junction bases left unmatched: 6. The V gene's germline CDR1 is SGHRS and CDR2 YFSETQ. The CDR3 sequence: CASSSLTGGVEAFF. CDR3 DNA: TGCGCCAGCAGCTCTCTGACAGGGGGCGTTGAAGCTTTCTTT.

The chain uses TRBV5-5 and TRBJ2-7; the match to TRBD2 covers 12 bases. The germline gives CDR1 SGHKS, CDR2 YYEKEE (reference sequence). The ends lost 5 bases at V and 1 base at J; junction bases unmatched: 7. This CDR3 is built from 16 residues. This CDR3 reads CASRRRLAGDSYEQYF. The CDR3 DNA is TGTGCCAGCAGAAGGCGACTAGCGGGAGATTCCTACGAGCAGTACTTC.

This chain joins TRBV9 and TRBJ2-5; possibly TRBD2 for D (6 bases). V lost 4 bases and J 3 bases, leaving 13 bases between the germline ends. Germline V CDR1 and CDR2: SGDLS, YYNGEE. The CDR3 contains 14 residues. CDR3 coding DNA: TGTGCCAGCAGCCCCGCGGGGAACGAAGAGACCCAGTACTTC. Translating it yields CASSPAGNEETQYF.

The chain links TRBV18 to TRBJ2-3; TRBD2 is a possible D gene (5 bases). The germline gives CDR1 KGHSH, CDR2 LQKENI. The CDR3 extends over 13 amino acids. Trimming left V 1 base short and J 8 bases short, with 10 bases between. As DNA, the CDR3 is TGTGCCAGCTCACCACGCGGCGAGGGTACGCAGTATTTT. Protein sequence: CASSPRGEGTQYF.

DNA of the CDR3: TGTGCCAGTAGTAGTAACTCGGGCTCTGGAAACACCATATATTTT. As protein: CASSSNSGSGNTIYF. The chain combines TRBV19 with TRBJ1-3; D is unclear. V lost 4 bases to trimming and J lost 0 bases, with 10 bases between them. This CDR3 is built from 15 residues. The germline gives CDR1 LNHDA, CDR2 SQIVND (reference sequence).

The chain joins TRBV30 to TRBJ2-2, with TRBD1 matching 7 bases. Trimming removed 8 bases from V and 1 base from J; junction bases left unmatched: 7. Germline values: CDR1 GTSNPN, CDR2 SVGIG (reference sequence). The CDR3 runs to 14 residues. Written as DNA, the CDR3 is TGTGCCGGACGAAGACAGGGGAACACCGGGGAGCTGTTTTTT. Encoded protein: CAGRRQGNTGELFF.

The rearrangement joins TRBV7-2 to TRBJ1-1, with D perhaps TRBD1 (5 bases). V lost 1 base to trimming and J lost 4 bases, with 7 bases between them. The CDR3 runs 13 residues. Looked up from germline, CDR1 is SGHTA and CDR2 is FQGNSA. The CDR3 DNA is TGTGCCAGCAGCTTAGTCAGGGCCACTGAAGCTTTCTTT. Protein: CASSLVRATEAFF.